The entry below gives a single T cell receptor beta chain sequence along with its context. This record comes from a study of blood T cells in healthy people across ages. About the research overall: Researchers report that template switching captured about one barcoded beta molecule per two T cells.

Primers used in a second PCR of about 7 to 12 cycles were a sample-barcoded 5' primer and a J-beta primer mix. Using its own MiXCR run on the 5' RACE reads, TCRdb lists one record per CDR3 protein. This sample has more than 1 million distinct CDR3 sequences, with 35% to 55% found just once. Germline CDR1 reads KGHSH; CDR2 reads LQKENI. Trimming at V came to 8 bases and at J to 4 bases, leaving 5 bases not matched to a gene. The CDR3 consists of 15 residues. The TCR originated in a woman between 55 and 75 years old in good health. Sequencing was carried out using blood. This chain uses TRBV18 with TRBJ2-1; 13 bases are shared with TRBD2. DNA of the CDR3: TGTGCCAGCCGGACTAGCGGGAGTTTTTACAATGAGCAGTTCTTC. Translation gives CASRTSGSFYNEQFF.